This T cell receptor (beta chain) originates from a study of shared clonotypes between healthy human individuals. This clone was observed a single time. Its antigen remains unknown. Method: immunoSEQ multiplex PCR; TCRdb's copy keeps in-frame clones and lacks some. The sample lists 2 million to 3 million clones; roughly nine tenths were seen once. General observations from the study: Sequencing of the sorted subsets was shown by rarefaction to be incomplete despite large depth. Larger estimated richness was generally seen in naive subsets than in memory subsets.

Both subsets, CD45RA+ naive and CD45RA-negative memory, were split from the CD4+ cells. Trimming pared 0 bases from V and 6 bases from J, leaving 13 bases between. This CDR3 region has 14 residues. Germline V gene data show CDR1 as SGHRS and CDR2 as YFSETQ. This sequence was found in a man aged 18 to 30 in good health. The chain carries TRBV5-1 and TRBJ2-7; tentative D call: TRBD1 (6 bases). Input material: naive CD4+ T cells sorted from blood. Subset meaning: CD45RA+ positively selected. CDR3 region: CASSLGRGTSEQYF. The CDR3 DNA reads TGCGCCAGCAGCTTGGGCAGGGGAACAAGCGAGCAGTACTTC.